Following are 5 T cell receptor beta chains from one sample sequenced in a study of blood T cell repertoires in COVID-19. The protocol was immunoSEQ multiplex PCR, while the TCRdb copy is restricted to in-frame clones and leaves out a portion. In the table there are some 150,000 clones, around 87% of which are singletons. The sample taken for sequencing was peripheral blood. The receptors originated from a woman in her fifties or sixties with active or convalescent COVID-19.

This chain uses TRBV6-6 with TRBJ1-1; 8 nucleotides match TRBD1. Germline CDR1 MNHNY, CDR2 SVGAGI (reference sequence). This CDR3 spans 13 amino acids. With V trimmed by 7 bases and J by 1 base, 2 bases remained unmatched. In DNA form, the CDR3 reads TGTGCCAGCAACAGGGGGACGAACACTGAAGCTTTCTTT. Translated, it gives CASNRGTNTEAFF.

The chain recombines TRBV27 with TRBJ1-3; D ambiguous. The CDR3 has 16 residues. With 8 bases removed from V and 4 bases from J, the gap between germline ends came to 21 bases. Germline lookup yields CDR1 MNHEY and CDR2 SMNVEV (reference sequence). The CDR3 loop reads CASGPGLGRAGNTIYF. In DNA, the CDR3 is TGTGCCAGCGGCCCCGGACTAGGAAGGGCCGGAAACACCATATATTTT.

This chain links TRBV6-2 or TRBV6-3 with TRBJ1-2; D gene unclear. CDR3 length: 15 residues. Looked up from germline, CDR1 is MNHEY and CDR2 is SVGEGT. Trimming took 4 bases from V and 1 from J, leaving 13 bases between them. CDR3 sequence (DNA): TGTGCCAGCAGTTTCCGGGAGGGAAATAACTATGGCTACACCTTC. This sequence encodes CASSFREGNNYGYTF.

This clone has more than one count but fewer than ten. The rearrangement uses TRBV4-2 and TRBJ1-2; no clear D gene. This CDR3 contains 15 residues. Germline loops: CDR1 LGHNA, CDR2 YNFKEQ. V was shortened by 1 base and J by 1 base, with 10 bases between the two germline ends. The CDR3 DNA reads TGTGCCAGCAGCCAAGGTTTTGTAGTTAACTATGGCTACACCTTC. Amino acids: CASSQGFVVNYGYTF.

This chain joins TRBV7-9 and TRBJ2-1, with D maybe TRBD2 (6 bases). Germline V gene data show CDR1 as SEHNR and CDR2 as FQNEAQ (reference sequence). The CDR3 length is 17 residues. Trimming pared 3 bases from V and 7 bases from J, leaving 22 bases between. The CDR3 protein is CASSFYSGLPVGNEQFF. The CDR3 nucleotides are TGTGCCAGCAGCTTTTACTCGGGACTCCCCGTTGGGAATGAGCAGTTCTTC.